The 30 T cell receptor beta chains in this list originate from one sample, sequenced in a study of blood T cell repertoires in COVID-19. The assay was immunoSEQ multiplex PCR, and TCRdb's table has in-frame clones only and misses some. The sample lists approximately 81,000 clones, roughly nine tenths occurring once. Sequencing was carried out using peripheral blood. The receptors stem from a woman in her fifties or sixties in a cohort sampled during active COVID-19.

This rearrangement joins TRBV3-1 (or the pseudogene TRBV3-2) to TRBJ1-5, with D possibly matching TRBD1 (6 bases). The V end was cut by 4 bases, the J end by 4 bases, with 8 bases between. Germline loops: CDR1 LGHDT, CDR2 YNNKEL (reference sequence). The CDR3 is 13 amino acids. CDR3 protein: CASSPGDNQPQHF. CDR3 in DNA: TGTGCCAGCAGCCCAGGGGATAATCAGCCCCAGCATTTT.

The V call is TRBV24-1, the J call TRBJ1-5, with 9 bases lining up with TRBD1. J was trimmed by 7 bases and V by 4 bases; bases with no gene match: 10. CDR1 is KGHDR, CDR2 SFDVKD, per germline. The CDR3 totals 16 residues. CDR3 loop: CATSDSGTGIVQPQHF. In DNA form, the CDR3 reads TGTGCCACCAGTGACTCCGGGACAGGGATTGTGCAGCCCCAGCATTTT.

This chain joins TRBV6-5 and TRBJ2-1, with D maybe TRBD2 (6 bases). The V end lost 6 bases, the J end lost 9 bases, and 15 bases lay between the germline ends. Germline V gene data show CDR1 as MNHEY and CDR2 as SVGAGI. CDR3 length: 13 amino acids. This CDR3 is CASRDSGQSEQFF. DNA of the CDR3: TGTGCCAGCAGAGACAGCGGGCAAAGTGAGCAGTTCTTC.

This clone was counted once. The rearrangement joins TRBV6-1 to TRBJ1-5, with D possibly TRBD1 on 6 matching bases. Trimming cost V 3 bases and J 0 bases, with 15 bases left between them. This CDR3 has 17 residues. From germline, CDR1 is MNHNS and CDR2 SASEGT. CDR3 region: CASSDNRVSGSNQPQHF. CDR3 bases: TGTGCCAGCAGTGACAACAGGGTAAGCGGTAGCAATCAGCCCCAGCATTTT.

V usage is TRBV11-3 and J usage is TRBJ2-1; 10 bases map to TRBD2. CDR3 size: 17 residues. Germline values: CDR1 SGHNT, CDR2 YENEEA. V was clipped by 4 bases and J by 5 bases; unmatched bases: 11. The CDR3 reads CASSYFGTSVIDNEQFF. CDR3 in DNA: TGTGCCAGCAGCTATTTTGGGACTAGCGTGATAGACAATGAGCAGTTCTTC.

CDR3 coding DNA: TGTGCCTGGAGGAGGGGAGGGAGGCGGAACGAGCAGTACTTC. Residues: CAWRRGGRRNEQYF. The chain combines TRBV30 with TRBJ2-7; TRBD2 matches at 7 bases. The CDR3 extends over 14 amino acids. The J segment lost 5 bases and the V segment lost 3 bases, leaving 10 bases of the junction unmatched. Germline V gene lookup returns CDR1 GTSNPN and CDR2 SVGIG (reference sequence).

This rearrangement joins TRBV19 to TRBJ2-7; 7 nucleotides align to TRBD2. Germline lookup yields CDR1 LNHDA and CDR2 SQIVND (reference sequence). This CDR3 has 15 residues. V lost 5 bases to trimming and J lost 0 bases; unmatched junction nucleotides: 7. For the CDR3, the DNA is TGTGCCAGTAGTGCAACTAGCGCGAGCTCCTACGAGCAGTACTTC. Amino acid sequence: CASSATSASSYEQYF.

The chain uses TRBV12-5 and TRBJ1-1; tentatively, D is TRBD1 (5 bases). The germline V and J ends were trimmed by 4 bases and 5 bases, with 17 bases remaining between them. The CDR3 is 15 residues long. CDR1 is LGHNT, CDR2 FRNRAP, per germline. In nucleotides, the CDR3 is TGTGCTAGTGGTTCGCTGCCCCCGGGGGGGACTGAAGCTTTCTTT. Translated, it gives CASGSLPPGGTEAFF.

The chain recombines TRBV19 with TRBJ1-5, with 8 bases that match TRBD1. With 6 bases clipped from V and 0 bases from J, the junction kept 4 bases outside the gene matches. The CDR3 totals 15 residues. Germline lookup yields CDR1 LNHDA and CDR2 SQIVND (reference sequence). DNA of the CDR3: TGTGCCAGTAGGATCACAGGGGGTAGCAATCAGCCCCAGCATTTT. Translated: CASRITGGSNQPQHF.

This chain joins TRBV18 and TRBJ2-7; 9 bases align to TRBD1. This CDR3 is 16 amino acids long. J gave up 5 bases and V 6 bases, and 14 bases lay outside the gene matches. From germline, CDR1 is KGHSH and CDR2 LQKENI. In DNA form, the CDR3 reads TGTGCCAGCTCCCTCTCCGGGACAGGGAACGTGGACGAGCAGTACTTC. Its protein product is CASSLSGTGNVDEQYF. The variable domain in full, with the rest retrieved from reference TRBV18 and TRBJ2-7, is NAGVMQNPRHLVRRRGQEARLRCSPMKGHSHVYWYRQLPEEGLKFMVYLQKENIIDESGMPKERFSAEFPKEGPSILRIQQVVRGDSAAYFCASSLSGTGNVDEQYFGPGTRLTVT.

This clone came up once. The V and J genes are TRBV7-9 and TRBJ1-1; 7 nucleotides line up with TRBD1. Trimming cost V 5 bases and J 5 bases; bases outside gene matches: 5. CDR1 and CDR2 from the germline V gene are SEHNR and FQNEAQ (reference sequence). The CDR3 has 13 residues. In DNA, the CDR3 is TGTGCCAGCAGCCCAGGGGGGAAAACTGAAGCTTTCTTT. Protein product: CASSPGGKTEAFF. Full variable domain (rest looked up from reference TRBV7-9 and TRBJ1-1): DTGVSQNPRHKITKRGQNVTFRCDPISEHNRLYWYRQTLGQGPEFLTYFQNEAQLEKSRLLSDRFSAERPKGSFSTLEIQRTEQGDSAMYLCASSPGGKTEAFFGQGTRLTVV.

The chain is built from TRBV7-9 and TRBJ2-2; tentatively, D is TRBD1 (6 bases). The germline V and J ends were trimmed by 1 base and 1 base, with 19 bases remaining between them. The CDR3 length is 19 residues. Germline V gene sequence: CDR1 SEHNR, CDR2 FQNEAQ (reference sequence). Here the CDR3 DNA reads TGTGCCAGCAGCTTAGGCCTCGGACAGCCACTTCAGAACACCGGGGAGCTGTTTTTT. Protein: CASSLGLGQPLQNTGELFF. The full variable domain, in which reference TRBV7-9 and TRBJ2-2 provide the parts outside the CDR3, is DTGVSQNPRHKITKRGQNVTFRCDPISEHNRLYWYRQTLGQGPEFLTYFQNEAQLEKSRLLSDRFSAERPKGSFSTLEIQRTEQGDSAMYLCASSLGLGQPLQNTGELFFGEGSRLTVL.

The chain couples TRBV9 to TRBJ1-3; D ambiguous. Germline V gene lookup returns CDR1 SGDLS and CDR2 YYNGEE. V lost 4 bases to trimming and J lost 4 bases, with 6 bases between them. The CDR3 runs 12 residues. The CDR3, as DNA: TGTGCCAGCAGCCCGGGGGGAAACACCATATATTTT. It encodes CASSPGGNTIYF.

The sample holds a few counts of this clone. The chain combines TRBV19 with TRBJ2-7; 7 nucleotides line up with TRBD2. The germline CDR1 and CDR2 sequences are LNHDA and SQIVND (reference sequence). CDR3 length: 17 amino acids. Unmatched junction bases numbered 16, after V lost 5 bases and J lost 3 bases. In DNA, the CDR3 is TGTGCCAGTAGTGCCGAGGGAGGGAGGGGTATGAACTACGAGCAGTACTTC. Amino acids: CASSAEGGRGMNYEQYF.

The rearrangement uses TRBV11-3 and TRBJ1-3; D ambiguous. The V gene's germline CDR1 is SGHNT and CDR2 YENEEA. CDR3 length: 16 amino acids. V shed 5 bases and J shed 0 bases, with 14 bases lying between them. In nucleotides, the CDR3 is TGTGCCAGCAGCCCGCGGGCAACCAGCTCTGGAAACACCATATATTTT. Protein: CASSPRATSSGNTIYF. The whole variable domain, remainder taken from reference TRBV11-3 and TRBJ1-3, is EAGVVQSPRYKIIEKKQPVAFWCNPISGHNTLYWYLQNLGQGPELLIRYENEEAVDDSQLPKDRFSAERLKGVDSTLKIQPAELGDSAVYLCASSPRATSSGNTIYFGEGSWLTVV.

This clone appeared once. The CDR3 nucleotides are TGCAGCGCCCATGAGCCTGGGGCCAACGTCCTGACTTTC. Its protein product is CSAHEPGANVLTF. The chain has TRBV29-1 and TRBJ2-6; D is unresolved. This CDR3 is 13 amino acids long. Germline loops: CDR1 SQVTM, CDR2 ANQGSEA. With 7 bases removed from V and 2 bases from J, the gap between germline ends came to 9 bases.

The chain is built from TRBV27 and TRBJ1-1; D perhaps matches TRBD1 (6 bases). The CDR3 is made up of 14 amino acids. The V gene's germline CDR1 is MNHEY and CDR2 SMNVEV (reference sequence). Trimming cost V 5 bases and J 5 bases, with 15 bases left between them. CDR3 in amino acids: CASSIGTPLTEAFF. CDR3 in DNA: TGTGCCAGCAGTATCGGGACACCGTTAACTGAAGCTTTCTTT.

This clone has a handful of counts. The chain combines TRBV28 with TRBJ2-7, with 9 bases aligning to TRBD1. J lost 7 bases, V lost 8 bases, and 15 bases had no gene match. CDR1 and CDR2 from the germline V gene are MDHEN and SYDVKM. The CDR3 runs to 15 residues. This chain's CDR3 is CASLRGGQGLGEQYF. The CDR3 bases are TGTGCCAGCCTTCGAGGGGGACAGGGACTTGGGGAGCAGTACTTC.

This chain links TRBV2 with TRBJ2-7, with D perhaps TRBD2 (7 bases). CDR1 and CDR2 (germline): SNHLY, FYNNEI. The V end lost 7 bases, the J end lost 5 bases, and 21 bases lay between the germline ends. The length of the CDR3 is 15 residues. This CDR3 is CASMGGGGGPHEQYF. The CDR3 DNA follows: TGTGCCAGCATGGGAGGTGGGGGGGGGCCCCACGAGCAGTACTTC.

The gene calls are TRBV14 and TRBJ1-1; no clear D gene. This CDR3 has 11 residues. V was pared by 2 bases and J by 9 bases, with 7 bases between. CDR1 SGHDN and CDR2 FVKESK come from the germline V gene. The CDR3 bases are TGTGCCAGCAGCCAAAGGAGAAAAGCTTTCTTT. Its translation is CASSQRRKAFF.

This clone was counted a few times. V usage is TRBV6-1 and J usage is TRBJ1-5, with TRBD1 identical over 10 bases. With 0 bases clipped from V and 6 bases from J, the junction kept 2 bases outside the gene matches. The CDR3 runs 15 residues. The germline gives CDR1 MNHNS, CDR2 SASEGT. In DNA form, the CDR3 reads TGTGCCAGCAGTGAAGCGGGGGACAGGGGTCAGCCCCAGCATTTT. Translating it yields CASSEAGDRGQPQHF.

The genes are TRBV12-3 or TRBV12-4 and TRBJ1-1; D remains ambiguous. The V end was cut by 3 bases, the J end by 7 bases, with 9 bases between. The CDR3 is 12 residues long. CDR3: CASSLRTGEAFF. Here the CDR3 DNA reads TGTGCCAGCAGTTTGAGGACTGGTGAAGCTTTCTTT.

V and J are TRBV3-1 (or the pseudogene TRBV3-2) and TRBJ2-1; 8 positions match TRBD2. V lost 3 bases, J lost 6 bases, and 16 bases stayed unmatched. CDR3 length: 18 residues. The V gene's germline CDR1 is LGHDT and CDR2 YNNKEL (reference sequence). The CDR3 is CASSHRSMAGTSPNEQFF. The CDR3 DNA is TGTGCCAGCAGCCACCGAAGCATGGCCGGGACTAGTCCCAATGAGCAGTTCTTC.

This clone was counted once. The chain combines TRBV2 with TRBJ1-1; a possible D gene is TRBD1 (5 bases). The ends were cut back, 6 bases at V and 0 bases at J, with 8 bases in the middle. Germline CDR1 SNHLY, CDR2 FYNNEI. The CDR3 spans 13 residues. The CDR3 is CASSLQVNTEAFF. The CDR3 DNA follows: TGTGCCAGCAGCCTACAGGTGAACACTGAAGCTTTCTTT.

CDR3 in DNA: TGTGCCAGCAGCTTTCGACAGGGGGCGGTAGGCTACACCTTC. It encodes CASSFRQGAVGYTF. V and J are TRBV11-2 and TRBJ1-2; 10 positions agree with TRBD1. With V trimmed by 3 bases and J by 8 bases, 6 bases remained unmatched. The CDR3 extends over 14 amino acids. CDR1 SGHAT and CDR2 FQNNGV come from the germline V gene.

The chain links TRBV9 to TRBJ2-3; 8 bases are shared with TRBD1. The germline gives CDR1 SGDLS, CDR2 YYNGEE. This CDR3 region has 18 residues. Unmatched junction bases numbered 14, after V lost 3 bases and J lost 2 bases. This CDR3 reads CASSAPRQGLEATDTQYF. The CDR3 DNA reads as TGTGCCAGCAGCGCCCCCCGACAGGGGCTGGAAGCCACAGATACGCAGTATTTT.

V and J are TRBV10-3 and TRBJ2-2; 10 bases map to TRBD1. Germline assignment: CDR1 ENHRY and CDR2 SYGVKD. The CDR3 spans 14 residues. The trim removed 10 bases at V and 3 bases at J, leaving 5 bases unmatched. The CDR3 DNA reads TGTGCCACCTCCGGGACAGGGGACACCGGGGAGCTGTTTTTT. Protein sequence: CATSGTGDTGELFF.

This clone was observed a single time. CDR3 sequence (DNA): TGTGCCAGCAGCTTAGCGCAGGGGTCTATGGTGGATGAAAAACTGTTTTTT. Translation gives CASSLAQGSMVDEKLFF. V usage is TRBV7-9 and J usage is TRBJ1-4, with D maybe TRBD1 (6 bases). Trimming took 0 bases from V and 6 from J, leaving 17 bases between them. Germline lookup yields CDR1 SEHNR and CDR2 FQNEAQ (reference sequence). This CDR3 spans 17 amino acids.

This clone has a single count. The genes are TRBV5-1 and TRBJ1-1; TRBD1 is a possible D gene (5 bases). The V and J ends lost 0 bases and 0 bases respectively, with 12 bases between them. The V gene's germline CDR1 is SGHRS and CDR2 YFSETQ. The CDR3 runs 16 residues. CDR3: CASSLAGWGLNTEAFF. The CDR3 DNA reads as TGCGCCAGCAGCTTGGCAGGCTGGGGCCTGAACACTGAAGCTTTCTTT.

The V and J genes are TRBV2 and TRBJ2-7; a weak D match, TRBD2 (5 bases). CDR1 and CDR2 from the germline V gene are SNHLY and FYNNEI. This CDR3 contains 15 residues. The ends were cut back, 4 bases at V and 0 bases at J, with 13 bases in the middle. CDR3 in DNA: TGTGCCAGCAGTGGTAAAGGGAGAGACTCCTACGAGCAGTACTTC. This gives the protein CASSGKGRDSYEQYF.